The next 7 T cell receptor beta chains were all read from a single sample in a study of beta chain features in type 1 diabetes (dated by TCRdb to the late 2010s). These receptors' targets are unknown. The library was produced with the immunoSEQ multiplex PCR assay. The entire amount of isolated RNA was reverse transcribed using the High Capacity cDNA Reverse Transcription Kit, so the sequenced TCRB transcripts were expressed ones. TCRdb obtained this table from immuneACCESS and retained in-frame rearrangements with V and J assigned. These tables miss some clones; where compared with another copy, unresolved V genes account for less than half of the shortfall, and the remainder is unexplained. This sample is represented by roughly 300,000 clones; 13% to 15% of them were singletons. The ten largest clones capture 0.017% of the sample. General findings and caveats noted by the study authors: A moderate but significant shortening of TCRB CDR3 length was observed in type 1 diabetes patients in all four CD4+ subsets.

Sequenced input: naive CD4+ T cells from blood. The sample's cell subset or site, from its label and the paper: true naive CD4+ T cells. These receptors came from a man aged 25 to 45 with type 1 diabetes.

V gene TRBV11-2 combines with J gene TRBJ2-2, with D unclear. Trimming took off 0 bases at V and 5 bases at J, with 4 bases between the two ends. CDR1 and CDR2 (germline): SGHAT, FQNNGV. This CDR3 comprises 13 residues. CDR3 nucleotide sequence: TGTGCCAGCAGCTTAGATCGGACCGGGGAGCTGTTTTTT. This translates into CASSLDRTGELFF.

This clone has only a few counts. This chain uses TRBV5-6 with TRBJ1-2; 9 nucleotides match TRBD1. Germline trimming cut 1 base from V and 8 bases from J; bases unmatched to any gene: 9. CDR1 SGHDT and CDR2 YYEEEE come from the germline V gene. This CDR3 spans 15 amino acids. CDR3 DNA sequence: TGTGCCAGCAGCTTGCTGGGACAGGGCATCTACGGCTACACCTTC. Its protein is CASSLLGQGIYGYTF.

The sample holds a few counts of this clone. The same CDR3 arises from other DNA sequences in this sample as well. The CDR3 protein is CASSGQGYEQYF. CDR3 coding DNA: TGTGCCAGCAGTGGACAGGGCTACGAGCAGTACTTC. The chain combines TRBV28 with TRBJ2-7; 8 positions agree with TRBD1. Germline V gives CDR1 MDHEN, CDR2 SYDVKM. The CDR3 is 12 amino acids. V shed 5 bases and J 3 bases; nucleotides not matched to a gene: 0.

DNA of the CDR3: TGTGCCAGCAGCCAAGAAAGCGCCTACGAGCAGTACTTC. Encoded protein: CASSQESAYEQYF. The chain couples TRBV4-2 to TRBJ2-7; D not resolved. This CDR3 is 13 amino acids long. The germline gives CDR1 LGHNA, CDR2 YNFKEQ. V lost 0 bases, J lost 2 bases, and 5 bases lay in between.

The rearrangement joins TRBV6-5 to TRBJ2-7; 8 bases align to TRBD2. V lost 2 bases to trimming and J lost 3 bases; unmatched junction nucleotides: 6. Germline V gene lookup returns CDR1 MNHEY and CDR2 SVGAGI. The CDR3 has 15 residues. DNA of the CDR3: TGTGCCAGCAGTTACGGCCGGGAGGGCCTCTACGAGCAGTACTTC. Protein: CASSYGREGLYEQYF.

The chain uses TRBV5-6 and TRBJ2-5; D perhaps matches TRBD1 (6 bases). Germline lookup yields CDR1 SGHDT and CDR2 YYEEEE. The CDR3 spans 14 residues. Trimming took 4 bases from V and 3 from J, leaving 13 bases between them. CDR3 bases: TGTGCCAGCAGCCTACAGGGTAACAAAGAGACCCAGTACTTC. Protein sequence: CASSLQGNKETQYF.

This clone was seen more than once but under ten times. This chain connects TRBV6-6 to TRBJ2-1, with 7 bases lining up with TRBD1. V trimming: 4 bases; J trimming: 8 bases; junction bases outside the gene matches: 14. CDR1 is MNHNY, CDR2 SVGAGI, per germline (reference sequence). The CDR3 spans 16 residues. The CDR3 DNA sequence: TGTGCCAGCAGTTCCACCGGGACAGCGGTAAACGATGAGCAGTTCTTC. It yields the protein CASSSTGTAVNDEQFF.